This T cell receptor (beta chain) was captured in a study of blood T cell repertoires in COVID-19. Across the whole study: Samples of COVID-19 (acute and convalescent) were obtained from the United States, Italy and Spain. Nucleic acid was either cDNA or gDNA, and it came from T cells, B-cell-depleted T cells, or PBMCs.

This CDR3 is built from 15 residues. The germline CDR1 and CDR2 sequences are SEHNR and FQNEAQ (reference sequence). Trimming stripped 1 base from V and 4 bases from J, with 11 bases between. Individuals aged 18 to 89 years were recruited from approximately 22 US areas. Libraries were prepared by immunoSEQ multiplex PCR; TCRdb keeps only in-frame clonotypes and omits some of them. This table has a few hundred thousand clones, around nine tenths appearing once. Material: PBMCs or T cells enriched from blood (not recorded which). The V call is TRBV7-9, the J call TRBJ2-1; D remains unclear. The clonotype was recovered from a woman aged 18-29 years who had been exposed to COVID-19. The CDR3: CASSLVERGYNEQFF. CDR3 coding DNA: TGTGCCAGCAGCTTAGTAGAGAGAGGATACAATGAGCAGTTCTTC.